Sequencing of this T cell receptor beta chain was carried out in a study of beta chain features in type 1 diabetes. Sequencing targeted expressed TCRB transcripts, as all isolated RNA had been reverse transcribed. Data came from immunoSEQ multiplex PCR; TCRdb stores just in-frame clones and leaves some out. The sample holds 160,000 or so clones, over 8.5% seen once. The CDR3 is 10 residues long. Germline-derived CDR1 and CDR2 are SEHNR and FQNEAQ (reference sequence). As for this clone: A junction boundary mismatches the germline segment, possibly from a read error.

The sample taken for sequencing was central memory CD4+ T cells from blood. The receptor was isolated from a man aged 18 to 35 in good health. The rearrangement uses TRBV7-9 and TRBJ2-1, with D hard to call. CDR3 sequence (DNA): TGTGCCAGCAGCTTACGGCCGACGATCTTC. Protein product: CASSLRPTIF.